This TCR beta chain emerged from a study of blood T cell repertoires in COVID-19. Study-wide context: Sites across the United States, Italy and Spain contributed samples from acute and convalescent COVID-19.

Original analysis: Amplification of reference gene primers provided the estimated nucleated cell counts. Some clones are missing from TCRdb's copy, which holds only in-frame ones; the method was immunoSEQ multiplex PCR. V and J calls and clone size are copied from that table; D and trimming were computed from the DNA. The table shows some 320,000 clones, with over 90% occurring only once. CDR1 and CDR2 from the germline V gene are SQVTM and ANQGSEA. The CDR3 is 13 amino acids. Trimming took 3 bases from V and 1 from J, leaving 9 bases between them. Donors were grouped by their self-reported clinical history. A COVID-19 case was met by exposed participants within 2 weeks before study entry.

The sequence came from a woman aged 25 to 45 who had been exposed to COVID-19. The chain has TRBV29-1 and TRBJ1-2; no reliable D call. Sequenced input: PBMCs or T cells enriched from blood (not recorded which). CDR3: CSVEVGDNYGYTF. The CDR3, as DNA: TGCAGCGTTGAGGTGGGCGATAACTATGGCTACACCTTC.